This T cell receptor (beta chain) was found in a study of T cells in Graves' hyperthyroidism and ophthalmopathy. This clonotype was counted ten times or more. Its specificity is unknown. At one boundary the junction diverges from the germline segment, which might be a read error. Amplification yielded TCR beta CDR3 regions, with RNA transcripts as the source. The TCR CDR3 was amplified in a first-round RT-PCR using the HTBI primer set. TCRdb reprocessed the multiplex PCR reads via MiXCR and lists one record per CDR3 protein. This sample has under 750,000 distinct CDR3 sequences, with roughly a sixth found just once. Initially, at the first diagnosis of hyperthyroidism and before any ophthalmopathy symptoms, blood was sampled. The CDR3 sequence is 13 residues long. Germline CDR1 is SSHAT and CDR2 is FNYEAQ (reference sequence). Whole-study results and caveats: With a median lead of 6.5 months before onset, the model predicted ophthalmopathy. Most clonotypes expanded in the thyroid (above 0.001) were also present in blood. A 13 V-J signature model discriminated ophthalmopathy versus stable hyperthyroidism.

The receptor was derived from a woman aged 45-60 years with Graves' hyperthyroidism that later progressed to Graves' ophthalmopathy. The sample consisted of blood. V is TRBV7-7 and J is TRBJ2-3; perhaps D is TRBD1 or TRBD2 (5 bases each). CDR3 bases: TGTGCTAGCAGCTCGAGGGGAGCCGATACGCAGTATTTT. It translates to CASSSRGADTQYF.